This TCR beta chain was sequenced during a study of PD-1 blockade in classical Hodgkin lymphoma. Whole-study findings and limits: Later analyses included only patients treated at least 1 year post-ASCT. Those achieving complete response showed baseline diversity like newly diagnosed patients.

As to this clone: What it binds is unknown.

Relapse was seen in all patients after autologous stem cell transplantation, and brentuximab vedotin exposure was variable. Germline lookup yields CDR1 LNHNV and CDR2 YYDKDF (reference sequence). The CDR3 consists of 13 residues. V was shortened by 1 base and J by 7 bases, with 10 bases between the two germline ends. The method was immunoSEQ multiplex PCR; TCRdb's version includes in-frame clones alone and lacks a portion of them. The table lists some 16,000 clones, roughly 84% of them singletons, with around 37% in the top ten. The TCR originated in a human donor with classical Hodgkin lymphoma. The chain recombines TRBV15 with TRBJ1-1; a possible D gene is TRBD1 (5 bases). The source material was peripheral blood mononuclear cells (PBMCs), sampled before the second cycle of nivolumab. This chain's CDR3 is CATSRATGIEAFF. DNA for the CDR3: TGTGCCACCAGCAGAGCAACAGGTATTGAAGCTTTCTTT.